What follows describes a single T cell receptor beta chain. What this receptor recognizes is not known. Per-base qualities were not stored, and no clone one base away is much larger. The data originate from a study of blood T cell repertoires in COVID-19 (dated by TCRdb to 2018 to 2021). Concerning the study at large: The collaborator samples originated in the United States, Italy and Spain and spanned the acute and convalescent phases of COVID-19. A de-identified subject ID, COVID-19 status, age in years and sex were almost always included in the sample metadata. Samples came from the ongoing ImmuneRACE study (first 160 participants) plus 1,254 subjects from 6 global collaborators. The repertoires were released in a freely available public database intended as a resource for research on the immune response to SARS-CoV-2. Subjects who had been exposed to COVID-19, were actively infected with it, or had recovered from it provided the deeply sampled blood TCRbeta repertoires that made up the dataset. The prospective study material was composed of cDNA or gDNA derived from T cells, B-cell-depleted T cells, or PBMCs. Where available, HLA class I and class II types were taken from metadata supplied by the sample provider and were not determined by assay-based typing. Study-level results and caveats: The amount of clinical and demographic metadata varied by source and participant and was provided uncurated.

Whole blood was collected in K2EDTA tubes by collaborating institutions according to the institutions' own protocols. For TCRbeta analysis, collaborator samples were shipped as frozen whole blood, as isolated PBMCs, or as DNA extracted from either sample type. TCRbeta CDR3 regions were amplified from genomic DNA using the immunoSEQ Assay, a bias-controlled multiplex PCR. In the paper's pipeline: The number of nucleated cells in each sample was estimated from the amplification of reference gene primers within the assay. To quantify the absolute abundance of each unique TCRbeta CDR3 rearrangement, sequence reads were collapsed and filtered. Productive Simpson clonality was computed per sample as the square root of Simpson's diversity index over productive rearrangements. The table was pulled from immuneACCESS by TCRdb, which kept in-frame rearrangements only. Such tables lose some clones; where checked, under half of the loss comes from unresolved V genes, and the rest has no known cause. V, J and clone size were drawn from that table, and D and trimming were deduced from the DNA. Across this sample there are over 25,000 clones, with roughly 85% seen only once. Over 7% of the sample belongs to the ten largest clones.

The source material was peripheral blood. This clonotype originated in a man at least 80 years old with active COVID-19.

The DNA sequence is TGTGCCAGCAGCTCGAGGACAGAAGCGAACACTGAAGCTTTCTTT. Protein translation: CASSSRTEANTEAFF. The V and J segments used are TRBV7-9 and TRBJ1-1, with a weak D call of TRBD1 (6 bases match). CDR1 SEHNR and CDR2 FQNEAQ are derived from the germline V gene (reference sequence). V is reduced by 4 bases and J by 1 base, leaving a spacing of 13 bases between them. Its CDR3 holds 15 amino acids, cysteine through phenylalanine. Just the 45-base CDR3 DNA is kept, in frame starting at base 1.